This T cell receptor beta chain originates from a study of cytomegalovirus exposure and HLA in healthy donors. Study background: Earlier, 100 million or so unique TCR beta sequences were recovered from some 200 million T cells by an analysis. Notes on the study in general: The classifier reportedly diagnosed cytomegalovirus status with high sensitivity and specificity. Relative to the roughly 700-donor mean, N-insertions were reportedly fewer in an Asian-associated ancestry cluster in a later analysis.

The PCR employed 60 Vbeta primers together with 13 Jbeta primers. The assay was immunoSEQ multiplex PCR, and TCRdb's table has in-frame clones only and misses some. The sample lists 100,000 to 150,000 clones, approximately 83% occurring once. With 2 bases removed from V and 3 bases from J, the gap between germline ends came to 10 bases. Germline assignment: CDR1 MNHEY and CDR2 SMNVEV (reference sequence). The CDR3 length is 15 residues. Of note for this clone: Its antigen is not known.

Sampled while nominally healthy, donors likely had unrecorded immune exposures. The origin of this receptor is a girl aged 2 to 9 in good health and CMV-seronegative. The J gene is TRBJ1-4, the V gene TRBV27; no definite D call. Specimen: PBMCs. The CDR3 DNA follows: TGTGCCAGCAGTTTAATTCTGGCTTCTAATGAAAAACTGTTTTTT. Translating it yields CASSLILASNEKLFF.